One sample yielded the 28 T cell receptor beta chains listed below, sequenced in a study of blood T cell repertoires in COVID-19. Generated by immunoSEQ multiplex PCR, the TCRdb table keeps only in-frame clones and is missing some. The top ten hold 3.1% of the sample, which has a few hundred thousand clones, more than 65% seen once. The sample consisted of peripheral blood. Receptor source: a woman younger than 30 with acute or convalescent COVID-19.

This clone appeared once. V and J are TRBV5-1 and TRBJ2-7; 7 nucleotides match TRBD2. Germline V gene data show CDR1 as SGHRS and CDR2 as YFSETQ. The J segment lost 5 bases and the V segment lost 4 bases, leaving 9 bases of the junction unmatched. CDR3 length: 14 amino acids. The CDR3 DNA reads TGCGCCAGCAGCGGTAGCGGGTGGAGCGACGAGCAGTACTTC. This sequence encodes CASSGSGWSDEQYF.

The chain employs TRBV7-2 and TRBJ2-1; 16 bases align to TRBD2. The V segment lost 5 bases and the J segment 7 bases; nucleotides outside the gene matches: 8. This CDR3 has 17 amino acids. CDR1 is SGHTA and CDR2 is FQGNSA in the germline V gene. The CDR3 here is CASSQPGLAGGPNEQFF. CDR3 bases: TGTGCCAGCAGCCAACCGGGACTAGCGGGAGGGCCGAATGAGCAGTTCTTC.

This rearrangement joins TRBV27 to TRBJ1-5, with 7 bases aligning to TRBD1. V dropped 5 bases and J dropped 7; count of bases not matched to a gene: 8. The CDR3 is 14 residues long. Germline values: CDR1 MNHEY, CDR2 SMNVEV (reference sequence). The DNA for the CDR3 is TGTGCCAGCAGTCGAGACAGGGTTCGGCAGCCCCAGCATTTT. Translated, it gives CASSRDRVRQPQHF.

The V gene is TRBV9, the J gene TRBJ2-7, with 9 bases lining up with TRBD2. V shed 3 bases, J shed 1 base, and the junction held 2 bases outside the gene matches. Per germline, CDR1 SGDLS and CDR2 YYNGEE. The CDR3 has 14 amino acids. The CDR3 DNA follows: TGTGCCAGCAGCGAGCTAGCGGGGTCCTACGAGCAGTACTTC. Protein: CASSELAGSYEQYF.

CDR3 in DNA: TGTGCCAGCAGCTTTATGAACACTGAAGCTTTCTTT. Protein: CASSFMNTEAFF. V usage is TRBV7-9 and J usage is TRBJ1-1, with unresolved D. CDR3 length: 12 residues. V was trimmed by 3 bases and J by 0 bases, leaving 2 bases between them. Per the germline V gene, CDR1 is SEHNR and CDR2 is FQNEAQ (reference sequence).

The chain links TRBV27 to TRBJ2-1; D gene ambiguous. The CDR3 totals 13 residues. V lost 5 bases, J lost 1 base, and 6 bases lay in between. The germline CDR1 and CDR2 sequences are MNHEY and SMNVEV (reference sequence). CDR3 in amino acids: CASSPGSYNEQFF. DNA for the CDR3: TGTGCCAGCAGTCCCGGGTCCTACAATGAGCAGTTCTTC.

The rearrangement links TRBV5-6 to TRBJ1-3; D not resolved. Germline CDR1 reads SGHDT; CDR2 reads YYEEEE. V lost 4 bases and J lost 1, with 6 bases in between. The CDR3 is made up of 13 amino acids. This CDR3 reads CASSPVSGNTIYF. DNA for the CDR3: TGTGCCAGCAGCCCCGTTTCTGGAAACACCATATATTTT.

The chain couples TRBV5-4 to TRBJ2-2, with 7 bases matching TRBD2. V shed 2 bases, J shed 3 bases, and the junction held 10 bases outside the gene matches. This CDR3 spans 17 amino acids. Germline-derived CDR1 and CDR2 are SGHNT and YYREEE (reference sequence). The CDR3 is CASSLRREGLDTGELFF. DNA of the CDR3: TGTGCCAGCAGCTTAAGGAGGGAGGGCCTGGACACCGGGGAGCTGTTTTTT.

This clone was detected once. The gene calls are TRBV19 and TRBJ1-5, with TRBD1 as a possible D gene (5 bases). Germline CDR1 reads LNHDA; CDR2 reads SQIVND (reference sequence). The length of the CDR3 is 14 residues. V was shortened by 8 bases and J by 6 bases, with 17 bases between the two germline ends. The CDR3 reads CASVNVGGIQPQHF. The CDR3 DNA is TGTGCCAGTGTGAACGTTGGGGGGATTCAGCCCCAGCATTTT.

The chain has TRBV2 and TRBJ2-3, with D perhaps matching TRBD1 (6 bases). Germline CDR1 reads SNHLY; CDR2 reads FYNNEI. The CDR3 has 16 residues. V lost 1 base and J lost 0, with 11 bases in between. The CDR3 DNA sequence: TGTGCCAGCAGTGAAGGGACAGTAACTAGCACAGATACGCAGTATTTT. Protein: CASSEGTVTSTDTQYF.

This clone was seen repeatedly, ten times or more. In nucleotides, the CDR3 is TGTGCCAGCATGTTATTGATCGGGGAGCAGTACTTC. It translates to CASMLLIGEQYF. The chain is built from TRBV2 and TRBJ2-7, with unresolved D. The CDR3 covers 12 residues. Germline CDR1 and CDR2: SNHLY and FYNNEI. V was cut by 7 bases and J by 7 bases, with 14 bases left in between. Full variable domain (rest looked up from reference TRBV2 and TRBJ2-7): EPEVTQTPSHQVTQMGQEVILRCVPISNHLYFYWYRQILGQKVEFLVSFYNNEISEKSEIFDDQFSVERPDGSNFTLKIRSTKLEDSAMYFCASMLLIGEQYFGPGTRLTVT.

The gene calls are TRBV6-5 and TRBJ1-1, with D perhaps matching TRBD1 (5 bases). Germline V gives CDR1 MNHEY, CDR2 SVGAGI. Trimming shortened V by 8 bases and J by 5 bases, and 15 bases separated the two germline ends. This CDR3 spans 13 amino acids. CDR3 sequence (DNA): TGTGCCAGCGGAAGGGACTGGGAAACTGAAGCTTTCTTT. Its translation: CASGRDWETEAFF.

The rearrangement links TRBV18 to TRBJ2-2; the match to TRBD2 covers 14 bases. V lost 1 base, J lost 6 bases, and 7 bases stayed unmatched. The CDR3 spans 18 residues. CDR1 and CDR2 from the germline V gene are KGHSH and LQKENI. The CDR3 region has the DNA TGTGCCAGCTCACCACTTCTGGGACTAGCGGGAGTCGCCGGGGAGCTGTTTTTT. It encodes CASSPLLGLAGVAGELFF.

This clone occurred a few times. The CDR3 bases are TGTGCCAGCAGCCCCGGGACAGGGAGTCAGCCCCAGCATTTT. Its translation: CASSPGTGSQPQHF. This chain joins TRBV7-2 and TRBJ1-5, with 9 nucleotides matching TRBD1. The CDR3 has 14 residues. Per germline, CDR1 SGHTA and CDR2 FQGNSA. Trimming cost V 5 bases and J 6 bases; bases outside gene matches: 5.

This chain uses TRBV28 with TRBJ2-7, with 7 positions matching TRBD2. CDR3 length: 13 residues. Germline V gene sequence: CDR1 MDHEN, CDR2 SYDVKM. V shed 6 bases and J 3 bases; nucleotides not matched to a gene: 5. The CDR3 DNA is TGTGCCAGCAGGGGGACTACGGACTACGAGCAGTACTTC. Residues: CASRGTTDYEQYF.

This chain uses TRBV28 with TRBJ2-1, with 8 bases matching TRBD1. CDR3 length: 14 residues. The germline V gene encodes CDR1 MDHEN and CDR2 SYDVKM. V lost 4 bases, J lost 4 bases, and 3 bases stayed unmatched. The CDR3 DNA reads TGTGCCAGCAGTTCCGGGGACAGGTACAATGAGCAGTTCTTC. Protein product: CASSSGDRYNEQFF.

The V gene is TRBV5-1, the J gene TRBJ2-6; D might be TRBD2 (5 bases). CDR1 and CDR2 from the germline V gene are SGHRS and YFSETQ. The CDR3 runs to 14 residues. Trimming stripped 3 bases from V and 2 bases from J, with 6 bases between. CDR3 nucleotides: TGCGCCAGCAGCTGGACTGCTGGGGCCAACGTCCTGACTTTC. Encoded protein: CASSWTAGANVLTF.

The J gene is TRBJ2-1, the V gene TRBV7-3; 10 bases line up with TRBD1. The CDR3 is 16 amino acids. Trimming removed 1 base from V and 7 bases from J; junction bases left unmatched: 7. The germline CDR1 and CDR2 sequences are SGHTA and FQGTGA. CDR3 sequence (DNA): TGTGCCAGCAGCTTAAAGGGGACAGGGGCGCGGAATGAGCAGTTCTTC. This sequence encodes CASSLKGTGARNEQFF.

CDR3: CASSQEAAGTGELFF. CDR3 bases: TGCGCCAGCAGCCAAGAGGCGGCGGGCACCGGGGAGCTGTTTTTT. The chain combines TRBV4-3 with TRBJ2-2; tentatively, D is TRBD2 (5 bases). The CDR3 runs 15 residues. The ends were cut back, 0 bases at V and 4 bases at J, with 9 bases in the middle. Germline lookup yields CDR1 LGHNA and CDR2 YSLEER.

The V and J genes are TRBV7-8 and TRBJ1-5, with D possibly matching TRBD1 (6 bases). The CDR3 is 15 amino acids. Trimming shortened V by 6 bases and J by 5 bases, and 17 bases separated the two germline ends. Germline loops: CDR1 SGHVS, CDR2 FQNEAQ. The CDR3 is CASRDTAGAYQPQHF. The CDR3 nucleotides read TGTGCCAGCAGGGACACGGCAGGGGCGTATCAGCCCCAGCATTTT.

V and J are TRBV4-3 and TRBJ1-1; tentative D call: TRBD1 (5 bases). This CDR3 contains 16 residues. Trimming removed 0 bases from V and 0 bases from J, with 11 bases in between. Germline V gives CDR1 LGHNA, CDR2 YSLEER. In nucleotides, the CDR3 is TGCGCCAGCAGCCAAGATATCGCAGGGATGAACACTGAAGCTTTCTTT. As protein: CASSQDIAGMNTEAFF.

The chain has TRBV7-8 and TRBJ1-1; possible D gene TRBD1, 6 bases. Germline loops: CDR1 SGHVS, CDR2 FQNEAQ. The CDR3 runs to 19 residues. Trimming pared 2 bases from V and 1 base from J, leaving 23 bases between. Written as DNA, the CDR3 is TGTGCCAGCAGCTTATTTAGCCCCGAGTTCAGGGGAAGGAACACTGAAGCTTTCTTT. Protein: CASSLFSPEFRGRNTEAFF. Full variable domain (outside the CDR3, taken from reference TRBV7-8 and TRBJ1-1): GAGVSQSPRYKVAKRGQDVALRCDPISGHVSLFWYQQALGQGPEFLTYFQNEAQLDKSGLPSDRFFAERPEGSVSTLKIQRTQQEDSAVYLCASSLFSPEFRGRNTEAFFGQGTRLTVV.

The V call is TRBV5-5, the J call TRBJ2-5; 7 bases match TRBD2. J gave up 2 bases and V 7 bases, and 11 bases lay outside the gene matches. CDR1 is SGHKS, CDR2 YYEKEE, per germline (reference sequence). The CDR3 is 15 residues long. The CDR3 nucleotides are TGTGCCAGCGCGGGCCCACTAGCGAAGCAAGAGACCCAGTACTTC. It translates to CASAGPLAKQETQYF.

DNA for the CDR3: TGTGCCAGCAGCTCGGGACTGACTAATCAGCCCCAGCATTTT. It codes for CASSSGLTNQPQHF. This chain links TRBV7-2 with TRBJ1-5, with a weak D call TRBD1 (5 bases). This CDR3 spans 14 amino acids. The V gene's germline CDR1 is SGHTA and CDR2 FQGNSA. V was clipped by 4 bases and J by 4 bases, with 11 bases between them. Based on the CDR3 plus reference TRBV7-2 and TRBJ1-5, the full variable domain is GAGVSQSPSNKVTEKGKDVELRCDPISGHTALYWYRQSLGQGLEFLIYFQGNSAPDKSGLPSDRFSAERTGGSVSTLTIQRTQQEDSAVYLCASSSGLTNQPQHFGDGTRLSIL.

The V gene is TRBV18, the J gene TRBJ1-1; D possibly corresponds to TRBD1 (5 bases). CDR3 size: 13 residues. CDR1 and CDR2 (germline): KGHSH, LQKENI. Trimming shortened V by 7 bases and J by 1 base, and 10 bases separated the two germline ends. For the CDR3, the DNA is TGTGCCAGCTACACCCAGGGGAACACTGAAGCTTTCTTT. This encodes CASYTQGNTEAFF.

The rearrangement uses TRBV12-5 and TRBJ2-2, with 7 nucleotides matching TRBD1. V gave up 1 base and J gave up 4 bases; unmatched junction bases: 9. CDR1 and CDR2 from the germline V gene are LGHNT and FRNRAP. The CDR3 runs to 17 residues. CDR3 coding DNA: TGTGCTAGTGGTTTGGGATCGACAGGGATGCGCACCGGGGAGCTGTTTTTT. It is translated as CASGLGSTGMRTGELFF.

This clone was seen more than once but under ten times. V and J are TRBV27 and TRBJ2-1; the D gene is possibly TRBD2 (6 bases). CDR1 is MNHEY, CDR2 SMNVEV, per germline (reference sequence). Trimming shortened V by 2 bases and J by 3 bases, and 8 bases separated the two germline ends. The CDR3 has 14 residues. The CDR3: CASSLAGLYNEQFF. CDR3 nucleotides: TGTGCCAGCAGTTTAGCGGGGCTCTACAATGAGCAGTTCTTC.

The chain carries TRBV9 and TRBJ2-7; perhaps TRBD2 as D (7 bases). CDR1 and CDR2 (germline): SGDLS, YYNGEE. This CDR3 region has 16 residues. Deletions cut 4 bases from V and 1 base from J, with 18 bases between. The DNA of the CDR3 is TGTGCCAGCAGCCCGAGGGGGGGGACTGGGTCCTACGAGCAGTACTTC. This gives the protein CASSPRGGTGSYEQYF.